This TCR beta chain was recorded in a study of blood T cell repertoires in COVID-19. Study-wide background: Acute and convalescent COVID-19 specimens originated in the United States, Italy and Spain. PBMCs, B-cell-depleted T cells, or T cells provided the cDNA or gDNA that made up the material.

How the authors handled the data: Reference gene primer amplification gave nucleated cell count estimates. Repertoires were generated with immunoSEQ multiplex PCR, while TCRdb's copy carries only in-frame clones and drops some. That table furnishes V, J and clone size, whereas the DNA furnished D and trimming. The sample records over 150,000 clones, 75% to 90% being singletons. This CDR3 spans 13 amino acids. Trimming left V 11 bases short and J 1 base short, with 11 bases between. V is TRBV12-3 or TRBV12-4 and J is TRBJ2-2; D call uncertain. The sequence came from an older woman with acute or convalescent COVID-19. Sequencing was performed on peripheral blood. CDR3 in amino acids: CAFVRENTGELFF. In nucleotides, the CDR3 is TGTGCCTTCGTCCGAGAGAACACCGGGGAGCTGTTTTTT.